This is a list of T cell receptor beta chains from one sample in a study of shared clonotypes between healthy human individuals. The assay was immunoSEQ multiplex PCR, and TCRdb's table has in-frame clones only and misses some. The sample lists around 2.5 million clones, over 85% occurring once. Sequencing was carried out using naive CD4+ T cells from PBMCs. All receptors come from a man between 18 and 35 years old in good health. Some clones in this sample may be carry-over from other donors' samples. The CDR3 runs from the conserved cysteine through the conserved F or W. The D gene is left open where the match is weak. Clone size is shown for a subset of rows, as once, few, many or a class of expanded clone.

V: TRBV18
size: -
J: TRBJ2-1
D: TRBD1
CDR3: CASLPTTGAENEQFF
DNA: TGTGCCAGCCTACCCACGACAGGGGCGGAAAATGAGCAGTTCTTC

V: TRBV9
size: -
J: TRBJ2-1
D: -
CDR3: CASSGRRVQGGDEQFF
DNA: TGTGCCAGCAGCGGCCGGCGGGTGCAGGGCGGGGATGAGCAGTTCTTC

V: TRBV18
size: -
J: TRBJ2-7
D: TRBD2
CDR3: CASSPRLAGLQSVQYF
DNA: TGTGCCAGCTCCCCAAGACTAGCGGGTCTACAATCGGTGCAGTACTTC

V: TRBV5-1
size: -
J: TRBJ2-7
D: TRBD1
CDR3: CASSVTGSYEQYF
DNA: TGCGCCAGCAGCGTGACAGGGTCCTACGAGCAGTACTTC

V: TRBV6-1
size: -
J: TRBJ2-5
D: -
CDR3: CASRGSGAGTQYF
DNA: TGTGCCAGCAGGGGATCGGGCGCCGGGACCCAGTACTTC

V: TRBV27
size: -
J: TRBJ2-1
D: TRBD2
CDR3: CASSPRTSSDNEQFF
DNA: TGTGCCAGCAGTCCCCGGACTAGTAGCGACAATGAGCAGTTCTTC

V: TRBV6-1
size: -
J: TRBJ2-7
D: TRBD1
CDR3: CASSGRIPGQGPYEQYF
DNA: TGTGCCAGCAGTGGGAGGATACCGGGACAGGGGCCCTACGAGCAGTACTTC

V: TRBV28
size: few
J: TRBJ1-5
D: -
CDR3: CASSSQGFQPQHF
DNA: TGTGCCAGCAGTTCCCAGGGGTTTCAGCCCCAGCATTTT

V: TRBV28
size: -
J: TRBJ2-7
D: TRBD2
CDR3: CASSSPSGGVSYEQYF
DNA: TGTGCCAGCAGTTCCCCCTCCGGGGGGGTATCCTACGAGCAGTACTTC

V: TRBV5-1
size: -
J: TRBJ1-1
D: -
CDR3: CASEEGGTNTEAFF
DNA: TGCGCCAGCGAAGAGGGGGGGACTAACACTGAAGCTTTCTTT

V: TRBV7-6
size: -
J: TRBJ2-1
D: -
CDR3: CASRNKVGRVDEQFF
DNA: TGTGCCAGCAGGAACAAGGTTGGCAGGGTGGATGAGCAGTTCTTC

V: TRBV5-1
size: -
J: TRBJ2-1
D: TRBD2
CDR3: CASSPKGGRGSGEQFF
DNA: TGCGCCAGCAGCCCTAAGGGCGGGAGGGGCTCAGGAGAGCAGTTCTTC

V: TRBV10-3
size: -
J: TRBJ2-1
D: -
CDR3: CAISERAGNEQFF
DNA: TGTGCCATCAGTGAGAGGGCGGGGAATGAGCAGTTCTTC

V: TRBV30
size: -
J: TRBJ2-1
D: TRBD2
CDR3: CAWGGGRRSYNEQFF
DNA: TGTGCCTGGGGCGGCGGGAGGAGGTCCTACAATGAGCAGTTCTTC

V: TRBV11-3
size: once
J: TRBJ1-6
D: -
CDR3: CASSSYNSPLHF
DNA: TGTGCCAGCAGCTCCTATAATTCACCCCTCCACTTT

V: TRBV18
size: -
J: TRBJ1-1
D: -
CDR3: CASSPSATRVDTEAFF
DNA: TGTGCCAGCTCACCATCGGCGACCAGGGTGGACACTGAAGCTTTCTTT

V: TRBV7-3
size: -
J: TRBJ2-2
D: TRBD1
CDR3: CASSTQGARTFGELFF
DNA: TGTGCCAGCAGCACACAGGGGGCTCGAACTTTCGGGGAGCTGTTTTTT

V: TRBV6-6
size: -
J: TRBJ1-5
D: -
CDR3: CASTPAGGDSNQPQHF
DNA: TGTGCCAGCACCCCGGCGGGGGGAGATAGCAATCAGCCCCAGCATTTT

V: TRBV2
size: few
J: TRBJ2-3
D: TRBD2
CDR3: CASSAAGGPVDTQYF
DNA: TGTGCCAGCAGTGCGGCGGGAGGGCCGGTAGATACGCAGTATTTT

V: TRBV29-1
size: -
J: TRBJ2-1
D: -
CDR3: CSVEATRYNEQFF
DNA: TGCAGCGTTGAAGCGACCCGCTACAATGAGCAGTTCTTC

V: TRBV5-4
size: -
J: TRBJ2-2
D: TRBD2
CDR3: CASSFRQLAGDTGELFF
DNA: TGTGCCAGCAGCTTCCGTCAGTTAGCGGGAGACACCGGGGAGCTGTTTTTT

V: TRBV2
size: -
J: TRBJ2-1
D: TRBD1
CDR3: CASRNPGTGAVNEQFF
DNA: TGTGCCAGCAGGAATCCAGGGACAGGGGCGGTAAATGAGCAGTTCTTC

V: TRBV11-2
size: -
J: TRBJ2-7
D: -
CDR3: CASSPRGTLGYEQYF
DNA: TGTGCCAGCAGCCCTAGGGGAACTTTGGGCTACGAGCAGTACTTC

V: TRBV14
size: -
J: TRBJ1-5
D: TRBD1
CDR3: CASSRRTGSPDSNQPQHF
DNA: TGTGCCAGCAGCCGTCGGACAGGGTCCCCTGATAGCAATCAGCCCCAGCATTTT

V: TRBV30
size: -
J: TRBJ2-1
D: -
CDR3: CAWSVLISKERYNEQFF
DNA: TGTGCCTGGAGTGTACTCATAAGCAAAGAAAGATACAATGAGCAGTTCTTC

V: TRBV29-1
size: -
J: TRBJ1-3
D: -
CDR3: CSVVKSSGNTIYF
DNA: TGCAGCGTTGTTAAGAGCTCTGGAAACACCATATATTTT

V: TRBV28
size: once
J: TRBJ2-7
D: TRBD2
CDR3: CASLSLAGDSYEQYF
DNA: TGTGCCAGCTTATCCTTAGCGGGGGATTCCTACGAGCAGTACTTC

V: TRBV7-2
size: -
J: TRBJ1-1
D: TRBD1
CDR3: CASSLIGGTGGRRTEAFF
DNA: TGTGCCAGCAGCTTAATTGGGGGGACAGGGGGCCGACGTACTGAAGCTTTCTTT

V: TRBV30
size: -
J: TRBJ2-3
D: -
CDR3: CAWSVRGGGWVTDTQYF
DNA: TGTGCCTGGAGTGTACGAGGGGGGGGTTGGGTCACAGATACGCAGTATTTT

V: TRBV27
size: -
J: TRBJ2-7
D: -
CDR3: CASSSLDELLSEQYF
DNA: TGTGCCAGCAGTTCTCTGGATGAGCTACTCTCCGAGCAGTACTTC

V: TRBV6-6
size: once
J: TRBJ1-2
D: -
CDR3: CASSYVVGAPVGYTF
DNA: TGTGCCAGCAGTTACGTGGTGGGGGCCCCGGTTGGCTACACCTTC

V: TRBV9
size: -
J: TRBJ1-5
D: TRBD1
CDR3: CASSDGQGYQPQHF
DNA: TGTGCCAGCAGCGATGGACAGGGTTATCAGCCCCAGCATTTT

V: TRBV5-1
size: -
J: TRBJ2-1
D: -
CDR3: CASSLGGWNEQFF
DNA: TGCGCCAGCAGCTTGGGGGGTTGGAATGAGCAGTTCTTC

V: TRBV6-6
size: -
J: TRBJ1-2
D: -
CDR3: CASSLEGGGYTF
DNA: TGTGCCAGCAGTCTAGAGGGGGGGGGCTACACCTTC

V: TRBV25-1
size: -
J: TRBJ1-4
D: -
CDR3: CASSEGGTFQKLFF
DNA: TGTGCCAGCAGTGAGGGGGGGACATTCCAAAAACTGTTTTTT

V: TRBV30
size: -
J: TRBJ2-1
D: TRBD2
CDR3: CAWSVASGSPNEQFF
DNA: TGTGCCTGGAGTGTGGCTAGCGGGAGTCCCAATGAGCAGTTCTTC

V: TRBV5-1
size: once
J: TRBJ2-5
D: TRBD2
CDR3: CASSLPLQAGLADPGGYQETQYF
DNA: TGCGCCAGCAGCTTGCCCCTACAAGCTGGACTAGCGGACCCAGGGGGGTACCAAGAGACCCAGTACTTC

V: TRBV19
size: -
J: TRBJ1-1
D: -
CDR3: CASKPNSAEAFF
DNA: TGTGCCAGTAAACCAAATAGCGCTGAAGCTTTCTTT

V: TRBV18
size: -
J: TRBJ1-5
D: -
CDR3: CASSLSLNQPQHF
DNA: TGTGCCAGCTCCCTGTCCCTCAATCAGCCCCAGCATTTT

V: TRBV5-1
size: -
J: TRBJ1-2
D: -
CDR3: CASSYDSSYGYTF
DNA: TGCGCCAGCAGCTATGACAGCTCCTATGGCTACACCTTC

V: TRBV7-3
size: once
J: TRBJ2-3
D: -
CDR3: CASSLTSNTDTQYF
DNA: TGTGCCAGCAGCTTAACCTCGAACACAGATACGCAGTATTTT

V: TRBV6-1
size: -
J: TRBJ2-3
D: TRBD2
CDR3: CASSFLAGSTDTQYF
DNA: TGTGCCAGCAGTTTTCTAGCGGGTTCAACAGATACGCAGTATTTT

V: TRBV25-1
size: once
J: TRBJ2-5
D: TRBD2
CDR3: CASSLAALQTQYF
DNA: TGTGCCAGCAGTCTAGCGGCCTTACAGACCCAGTACTTC

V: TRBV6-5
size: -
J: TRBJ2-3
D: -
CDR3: CASSSGGLGTTQYF
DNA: TGTGCCAGCAGTTCCGGGGGGCTCGGGACTACGCAGTATTTT

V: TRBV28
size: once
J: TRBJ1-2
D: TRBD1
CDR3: CASSDLWGATGGYTF
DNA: TGTGCCAGCAGCGACCTGTGGGGGGCGACAGGGGGCTACACCTTC

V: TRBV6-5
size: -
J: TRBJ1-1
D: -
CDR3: CASSNQPNTEAFF
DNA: TGTGCCAGCAGCAACCAACCGAACACTGAAGCTTTCTTT

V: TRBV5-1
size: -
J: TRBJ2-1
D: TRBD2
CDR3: CASSLGGGRNYNEQFF
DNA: TGCGCCAGCAGCTTGGGGGGCGGGAGGAACTACAATGAGCAGTTCTTC

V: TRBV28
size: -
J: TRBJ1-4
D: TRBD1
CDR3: CASRQGGVSNEKLFF
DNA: TGTGCCAGCAGGCAGGGGGGGGTCTCAAATGAAAAACTGTTTTTT

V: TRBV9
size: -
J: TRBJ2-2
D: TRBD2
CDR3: CASSPGLAGGAGELFF
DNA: TGTGCCAGCAGCCCAGGACTAGCGGGTGGGGCTGGGGAGCTGTTTTTT

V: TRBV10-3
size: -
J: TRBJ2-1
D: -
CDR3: CAISPGLEEQFF
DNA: TGTGCCATCAGTCCCGGGCTAGAGGAGCAGTTCTTC

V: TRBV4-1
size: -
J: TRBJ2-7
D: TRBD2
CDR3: CASSQSGLAGKGEQYF
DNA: TGCGCCAGCAGCCAATCAGGACTAGCGGGAAAGGGCGAGCAGTACTTC

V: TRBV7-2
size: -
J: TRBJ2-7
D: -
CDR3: CASSFGSVTYEQYF
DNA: TGTGCCAGCAGCTTCGGGTCGGTGACCTACGAGCAGTACTTC

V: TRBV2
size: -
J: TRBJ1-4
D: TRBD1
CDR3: CASSRDRGEKLFF
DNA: TGTGCCAGCAGCCGGGACAGGGGCGAAAAACTGTTTTTT

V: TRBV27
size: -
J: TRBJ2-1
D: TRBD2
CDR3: CASSLSTSGSSYNEQFF
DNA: TGTGCCAGCAGTTTATCGACTAGCGGGAGCTCCTACAATGAGCAGTTCTTC

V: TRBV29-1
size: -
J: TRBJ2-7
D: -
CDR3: CSVEALDYEQYF
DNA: TGCAGCGTTGAAGCACTAGACTACGAGCAGTACTTC

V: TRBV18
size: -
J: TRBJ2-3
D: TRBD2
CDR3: CASSPKWLAGGPSTDTQYF
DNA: TGTGCCAGCTCACCAAAATGGCTAGCGGGAGGGCCTAGCACAGATACGCAGTATTTT

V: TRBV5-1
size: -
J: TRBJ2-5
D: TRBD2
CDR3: CASSLAGTSEETQYF
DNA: TGCGCCAGCAGCTTGGCCGGGACTAGCGAGGAGACCCAGTACTTC

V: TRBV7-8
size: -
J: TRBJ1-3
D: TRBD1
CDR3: CASSFLQGDSGNTIYF
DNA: TGTGCCAGCAGCTTCTTACAGGGGGACTCTGGAAACACCATATATTTT

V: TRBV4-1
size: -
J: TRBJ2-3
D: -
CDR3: CASSQDGPGPGTDTQYF
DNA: TGCGCCAGCAGCCAAGATGGCCCAGGTCCTGGCACAGATACGCAGTATTTT

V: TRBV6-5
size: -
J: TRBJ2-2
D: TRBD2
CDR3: CASNGAPGGTGELFF
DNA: TGTGCCAGCAATGGGGCCCCGGGGGGCACCGGGGAGCTGTTTTTT